This T cell receptor beta chain came from a study of HIV-infected patients and healthy controls. The repertoire came from unfractionated whole blood and reflected all unsorted peripheral T cells. On this clonotype itself: Its antigen is still unknown.

Study-wide results and caveats: Significantly higher mean Gini indices appeared in HIV-infected repertoires, possibly reflecting oligoclonality.

cDNA was made from 500 ng RNA using alpha and beta constant primers. Using multiplexing indices, alpha and beta chain libraries were generated apart by chain-specific third strand synthesis. The cDNA received a 5' RACE adapter containing a random hexamer plus an SP2 sequencing primer site. One entry per CDR3 protein results from TCRdb running MiXCR on the 5' RACE reads. The sample holds 15,000 to 20,000 distinct CDR3 sequences, 12% seen once. The TCR originated in an adult in good health. Sequenced input: blood.

The CDR3 is CASSRTGTSTETQYF. The CDR3 bases are TGTGCCAGCAGCAGAACCGGGACTAGCACAGAGACCCAGTACTTC. This rearrangement joins TRBV9 to TRBJ2-5, with 9 bases matching TRBD2. Germline V gene sequence: CDR1 SGDLS, CDR2 YYNGEE. After removal of 4 bases from V and 4 bases from J, the junction contained 8 bases not matched to a gene. The CDR3 contains 15 residues.